These 20 T cell receptor beta chains share one sample of origin, sequenced in a study of shared clonotypes between healthy human individuals. Assay used: immunoSEQ multiplex PCR; TCRdb lists only in-frame clones, some missing. Here the sample spans approximately 320,000 clones, around 90% being singletons. Input material: memory CD8+ T cells sorted from blood. Subset specified: CD45RO+ cells pooled with CCR7-negative TemRA cells. The receptors shown here come from a man in his late teens or twenties in good health.

Concerning this clone: The same CDR3 arises from other DNA sequences in this sample as well. The rearrangement links TRBV11-2 to TRBJ2-1; D may be TRBD1 (6 bases). The CDR3 runs 12 residues. Trimming removed 11 bases at V and 3 bases at J, with 11 bases between. Germline V gives CDR1 SGHAT, CDR2 FQNNGV. CDR3 sequence (DNA): TGTGCCTCTACAGGGAGCTACAATGAGCAGTTCTTC. It yields the protein CASTGSYNEQFF. Full variable domain (outside the CDR3, taken from reference TRBV11-2 and TRBJ2-1): EAGVAQSPRYKIIEKRQSVAFWCNPISGHATLYWYQQILGQGPKLLIQFQNNGVVDDSQLPKDRFSAERLKGVDSTLKIQPAKLEDSAVYLCASTGSYNEQFFGPGTRLTVL.

CDR3 sequence (DNA): TGTGCCAGCAGTTACTCACCAGGCAATTTCGAGACCCAGTACTTC. Translating gives CASSYSPGNFETQYF. The chain carries TRBV6-5 and TRBJ2-5, with unresolved D. CDR3 length: 15 amino acids. V lost 0 bases to trimming and J lost 5 bases, with 13 bases between them. Germline assignment: CDR1 MNHEY and CDR2 SVGAGI.

J is TRBJ2-2 and V is TRBV21-1. TRBV21-1 is deemed a pseudogene. CDR3 length equals 16 residues. The CDR3 is CASSGWDRGGTGELFF. CDR3 DNA: TGTGCCAGCAGCGGGTGGGACCGAGGAGGCACCGGGGAGCTGTTTTTT.

This clone was detected once. The J gene is TRBJ1-6, the V gene TRBV5-6, with D unresolved. The CDR3 contains 15 residues. Looked up from germline, CDR1 is SGHDT and CDR2 is YYEEEE. V lost 0 bases to trimming and J lost 0 bases, with 4 bases between them. The CDR3 loop reads CASSLGVSYNSPLHF. CDR3 nucleotides: TGTGCCAGCAGCTTGGGGGTCTCCTATAATTCACCCCTCCACTTT.

The J gene is TRBJ2-5, the V gene TRBV9, with D uncertain. Between the trimmed V and J ends, which lost 3 bases and 4 bases, there was a span of 7 bases. The CDR3 runs to 12 residues. The germline V gene encodes CDR1 SGDLS and CDR2 YYNGEE. The CDR3 coding sequence is TGTGCCAGCAGCGGGAGCGCAGAGACCCAGTACTTC. Amino acids: CASSGSAETQYF.

This clone was picked up one time. V is TRBV6-5 and J is TRBJ1-2, with D tentatively TRBD1 (6 bases). V lost 0 bases to trimming and J lost 13 bases, with 12 bases between them. The CDR3 runs 12 residues. Germline CDR1 reads MNHEY; CDR2 reads SVGAGI. The CDR3 loop is CASSYSAGAITF. DNA for the CDR3: TGTGCCAGCAGTTACTCGGCAGGGGCAATCACCTTC.

This rearrangement joins TRBV2 to TRBJ1-4; D is possibly TRBD1 (6 bases). The CDR3 spans 15 residues. The germline V and J ends were trimmed by 3 bases and 2 bases, with 10 bases remaining between them. The germline V gene has CDR1 SNHLY and CDR2 FYNNEI. The CDR3 nucleotides are TGTGCCAGCAGTGACCCGGGACACACTAATGAAAAACTGTTTTTT. Its translation is CASSDPGHTNEKLFF.

V and J are TRBV5-1 and TRBJ2-4; D remains ambiguous. The V end was cut by 0 bases, the J end by 3 bases, with 10 bases between. The CDR3 totals 15 residues. The germline gives CDR1 SGHRS, CDR2 YFSETQ. The chain's CDR3 is CASSLDRRGKNIQYF. CDR3 DNA: TGCGCCAGCAGCTTGGACCGGAGAGGCAAAAACATTCAGTACTTC.

The gene calls are TRBV30 and TRBJ1-3; no clear D gene. This CDR3 spans 12 amino acids. V was trimmed by 4 bases and J by 2 bases, leaving 6 bases between them. Germline values: CDR1 GTSNPN, CDR2 SVGIG (reference sequence). Here the CDR3 reads CAWKKAGNTIYF. The CDR3 nucleotides are TGTGCCTGGAAAAAGGCTGGAAACACCATATATTTT.

The chain combines TRBV4-1 with TRBJ2-7; unclear D gene. The CDR3 length is 15 residues. The V end lost 3 bases, the J end lost 6 bases, and 18 bases lay between the germline ends. Germline values: CDR1 MGHRA, CDR2 YSYEKL. DNA for the CDR3: TGCGCCAGCAGCCACTTCTGGTCCTTCGAGCGCGAGCAGTACTTC. Its protein product is CASSHFWSFEREQYF.

This clone occurred once. This chain uses TRBV7-8 with TRBJ2-2; 12 positions agree with TRBD2. The CDR3 covers 16 residues. V was clipped by 5 bases and J by 6 bases; unmatched bases: 7. The germline V gene has CDR1 SGHVS and CDR2 FQNEAQ. This CDR3 reads CASSHLAGGPSGELFF. CDR3 nucleotide sequence: TGTGCCAGCAGCCACCTAGCGGGAGGGCCTTCCGGGGAGCTGTTTTTT.

V is TRBV9 and J is TRBJ1-2; weak D call: TRBD1 (5 bases). Germline V gene sequence: CDR1 SGDLS, CDR2 YYNGEE. The CDR3 extends over 15 amino acids. Trimming stripped 0 bases from V and 4 bases from J, with 13 bases between. The CDR3 region is CASSVGGTKGYGYTF. Written as DNA, the CDR3 is TGTGCCAGCAGCGTAGGAGGGACCAAGGGCTATGGCTACACCTTC.

The rearrangement joins TRBV27 to TRBJ2-7; possibly TRBD1 for D (5 bases). V lost 3 bases and J 0 bases, leaving 9 bases between the germline ends. CDR3 length equals 14 residues. Germline CDR1 is MNHEY and CDR2 is SMNVEV (reference sequence). CDR3 nucleotide sequence: TGTGCCAGCAGTTTTCAGGGAAGCTCCTACGAGCAGTACTTC. As protein: CASSFQGSSYEQYF.

This sequence joins TRBV19 and TRBJ1-4; D is possibly TRBD1 (6 bases). V dropped 6 bases and J dropped 5 bases, with 25 bases sitting between them. The CDR3 runs 18 residues. The germline gives CDR1 LNHDA, CDR2 SQIVND (reference sequence). The CDR3 sequence: CASSLQGTESWWNEKLFF. The CDR3 DNA is TGTGCCAGTAGCCTACAGGGTACGGAGAGTTGGTGGAATGAAAAACTGTTTTTT.

This rearrangement joins TRBV28 to TRBJ2-3, with TRBD2 as a possible D gene (7 bases). Germline V gene sequence: CDR1 MDHEN, CDR2 SYDVKM. This CDR3 comprises 16 residues. Trimming shortened V by 3 bases and J by 0 bases, and 13 bases separated the two germline ends. CDR3 coding DNA: TGTGCCAGCAGTTTCTTTAGGGGGGGGAGCACAGATACGCAGTATTTT. Its protein is CASSFFRGGSTDTQYF.

The V gene is TRBV6-1, the J gene TRBJ1-4, with D possibly matching TRBD1 (5 bases). Germline loops: CDR1 MNHNS, CDR2 SASEGT. Trimming removed 2 bases from V and 0 bases from J, with 10 bases in between. This CDR3 has 16 amino acids. The CDR3 loop reads CASSEWGEATNEKLFF. CDR3 bases: TGTGCCAGCAGTGAATGGGGCGAAGCAACTAATGAAAAACTGTTTTTT.

The V and J genes are TRBV11-2 and TRBJ2-7, with 11 bases aligning to TRBD2. Trimming removed 5 bases from V and 3 bases from J; junction bases left unmatched: 3. Germline V gives CDR1 SGHAT, CDR2 FQNNGV. The CDR3 has 14 residues. This CDR3 reads CASSPSGRSYEQYF. The CDR3 nucleotides are TGTGCCAGCAGCCCTAGCGGGAGGAGCTACGAGCAGTACTTC.

The chain joins TRBV7-9 to TRBJ2-3; 11 positions match TRBD2. The germline CDR1 and CDR2 sequences are SEHNR and FQNEAQ (reference sequence). There are 17 residues in the CDR3. The junction had 2 bases not matched to a gene; V was cut back by 0 bases and J by 0 bases. The chain's CDR3 is CASSLALAGGSTDTQYF. Here the CDR3 DNA reads TGTGCCAGCAGCTTAGCGCTAGCGGGAGGAAGCACAGATACGCAGTATTTT. The full variable domain, completed using reference TRBV7-9 and TRBJ2-3, is DTGVSQNPRHKITKRGQNVTFRCDPISEHNRLYWYRQTLGQGPEFLTYFQNEAQLEKSRLLSDRFSAERPKGSFSTLEIQRTEQGDSAMYLCASSLALAGGSTDTQYFGPGTRLTVL.

The chain has TRBV6-1 and TRBJ1-6, with 9 bases identical to TRBD1. The CDR3 is made up of 16 amino acids. V shed 3 bases, J shed 6 bases, and the junction held 6 bases outside the gene matches. Germline-derived CDR1 and CDR2 are MNHNS and SASEGT. DNA of the CDR3: TGTGCCAGCAGTGAGCTAACAGGGGGCGGTAATTCACCCCTCCACTTT. It encodes CASSELTGGGNSPLHF.

The chain recombines TRBV30 with TRBJ1-2; TRBD1 matches at 9 bases. Germline trimming cut 2 bases from V and 6 bases from J; bases unmatched to any gene: 10. The germline V gene has CDR1 GTSNPN and CDR2 SVGIG (reference sequence). The length of the CDR3 is 15 residues. The CDR3 reads CAWSTGTGILDGYTF. The CDR3 DNA reads as TGTGCCTGGAGTACAGGGACAGGGATTTTGGATGGCTACACCTTC.